The present T cell receptor (beta chain) was sequenced within a study of PD-L1 blockade in urothelial cancer. Study context: Patients commenced atezolizumab in about 2014, and it was given at 1,200 mg intravenously every 3 weeks. Study observations and caveats: Better survival was predicted by below-median pretreatment blood TCR clonality.

This CDR3 spans 16 amino acids. The V and J ends lost 4 bases and 4 bases respectively, with 17 bases between them. The germline V gene has CDR1 MDHEN and CDR2 SYDVKM. The assay was immunoSEQ multiplex PCR, and TCRdb's table has in-frame clones only and misses some. The profile shows roughly 63,000 clones, 81% of them singletons. As to this clone: Its antigen is still unknown.

Time point defined: pretreatment peripheral blood. Each patient gave between 1 and 8 samples, pretreatment and on-treatment. The source is a man aged 65-85 years with urothelial cancer. The chain carries TRBV28 and TRBJ1-3; a weak D match, TRBD1 (5 bases). The specimen was PBMCs, collected around atezolizumab (anti-PD-L1) treatment. The CDR3 DNA follows: TGTGCCAGCAGTTCTTTAAGGGGCCCCCGCGGAAACACCATATATTTT. Translating gives CASSSLRGPRGNTIYF.